This T cell receptor (beta chain) was recorded in a study of PD-1 blockade in classical Hodgkin lymphoma. Produced via immunoSEQ multiplex PCR; TCRdb's table is partial and in-frame only. The repertoire holds 90,000 to 100,000 clones, with 80% to 95% as singletons. This clone occurred once. Each and every patient relapsed after autologous stem cell transplantation, and patients got differing brentuximab vedotin exposure. Under best response, outcomes were complete response, partial response or progressive disease. Germline CDR1 is MNHEY and CDR2 is SMNVEV (reference sequence). Between the trimmed V and J ends, which lost 3 bases and 4 bases, there was a span of 9 bases. This CDR3 is 13 amino acids long.

This chain joins TRBV27 and TRBJ2-5; tentative D call: TRBD2 (5 bases). This specimen was peripheral blood mononuclear cells (PBMCs), taken at baseline. The receptor was derived from a human donor with classical Hodgkin lymphoma. The CDR3 loop reads CASSFARGETQYF. The CDR3 nucleotides read TGTGCCAGCAGTTTCGCCCGGGGAGAGACCCAGTACTTC.